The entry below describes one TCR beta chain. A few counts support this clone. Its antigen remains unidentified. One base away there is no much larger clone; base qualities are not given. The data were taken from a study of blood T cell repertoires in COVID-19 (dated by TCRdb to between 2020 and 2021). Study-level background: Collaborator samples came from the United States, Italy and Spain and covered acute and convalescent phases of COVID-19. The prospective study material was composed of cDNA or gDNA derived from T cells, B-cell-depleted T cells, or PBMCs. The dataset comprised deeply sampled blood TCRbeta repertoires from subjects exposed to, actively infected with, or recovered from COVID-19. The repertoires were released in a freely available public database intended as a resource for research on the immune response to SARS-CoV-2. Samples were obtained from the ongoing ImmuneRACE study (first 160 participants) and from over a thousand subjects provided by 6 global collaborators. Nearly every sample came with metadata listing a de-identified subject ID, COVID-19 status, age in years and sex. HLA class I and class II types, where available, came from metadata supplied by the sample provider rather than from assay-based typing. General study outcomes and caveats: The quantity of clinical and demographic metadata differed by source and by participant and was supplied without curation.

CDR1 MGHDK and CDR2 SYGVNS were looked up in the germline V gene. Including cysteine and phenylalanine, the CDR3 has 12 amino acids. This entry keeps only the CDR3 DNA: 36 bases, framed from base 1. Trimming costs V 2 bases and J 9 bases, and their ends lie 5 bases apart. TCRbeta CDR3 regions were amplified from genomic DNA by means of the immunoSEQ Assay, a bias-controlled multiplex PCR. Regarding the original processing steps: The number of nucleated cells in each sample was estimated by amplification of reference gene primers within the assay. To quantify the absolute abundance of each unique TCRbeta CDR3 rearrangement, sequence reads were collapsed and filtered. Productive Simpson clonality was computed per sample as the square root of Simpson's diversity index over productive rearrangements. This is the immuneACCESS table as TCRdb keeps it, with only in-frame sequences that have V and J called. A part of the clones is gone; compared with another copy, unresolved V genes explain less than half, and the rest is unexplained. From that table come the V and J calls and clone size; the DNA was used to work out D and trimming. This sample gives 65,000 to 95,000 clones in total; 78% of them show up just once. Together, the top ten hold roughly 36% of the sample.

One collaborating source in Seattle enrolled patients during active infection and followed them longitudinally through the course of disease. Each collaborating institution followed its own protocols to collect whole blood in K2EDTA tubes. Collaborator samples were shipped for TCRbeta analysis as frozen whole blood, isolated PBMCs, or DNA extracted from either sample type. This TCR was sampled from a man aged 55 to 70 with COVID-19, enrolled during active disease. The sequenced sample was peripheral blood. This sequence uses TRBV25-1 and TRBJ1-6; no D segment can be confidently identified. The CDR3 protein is CASSEISSPLHF. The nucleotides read TGTGCCAGCAGTGAAATCAGTTCACCCCTCCACTTT.